This passage covers 17 T cell receptor beta chains from one sample sequenced in a study of radiotherapy plus CTLA-4 blockade in lung cancer. Some clones are missing from TCRdb's copy, which holds only in-frame ones; the method was immunoSEQ multiplex PCR. The sample yields 75,000 to 95,000 clones, around 83% seen once. Sequenced here: peripheral blood, sampled from a patient treated with radiotherapy plus ipilimumab. These receptors all come from a human donor with non-small cell lung cancer that progressed on radiotherapy plus ipilimumab.

The chain carries TRBV27 and TRBJ1-2; no clear D gene. V lost 6 bases and J lost 1, with 6 bases in between. The germline gives CDR1 MNHEY, CDR2 SMNVEV (reference sequence). The CDR3 loop spans 12 amino acids. CDR3 coding DNA: TGTGCCAGCAGGGACTTTAACTATGGCTACACCTTC. This sequence encodes CASRDFNYGYTF.

The chain has TRBV4-1 and TRBJ1-1, with D unclear. V lost 3 bases and J lost 0, with 20 bases in between. The CDR3 is made up of 18 amino acids. Germline CDR1 reads MGHRA; CDR2 reads YSYEKL. Written as DNA, the CDR3 is TGCGCCAGCAGCCAGGACGATCAAGCCACACTCATGAACACTGAAGCTTTCTTT. Translating it yields CASSQDDQATLMNTEAFF.

V and J are TRBV25-1 and TRBJ2-5, with 10 bases identical to TRBD1. The germline V gene has CDR1 MGHDK and CDR2 SYGVNS. This CDR3 is 15 amino acids long. The V and J ends lost 3 bases and 5 bases, in that order; junction bases with no gene match: 6. CDR3 nucleotide sequence: TGTGCCAGCAGTGACCTGACAGGGGGCTGGGAGACCCAGTACTTC. It specifies CASSDLTGGWETQYF.

The CDR3 loop reads CSALGDEPQHF. As DNA, the CDR3 is TGCAGTGCGCTGGGTGATGAGCCCCAGCATTTT. V and J are TRBV20-1 and TRBJ1-5; D unresolved. Trimming stripped 6 bases from V and 8 bases from J, with 11 bases between. The CDR3 extends over 11 amino acids. Germline-derived CDR1 and CDR2 are DFQATT and SNEGSKA (reference sequence).

The J gene is TRBJ2-2, the V gene TRBV21-1; the D call TRBD2 from the table was never checked on the DNA. TRBV21-1 is listed as a pseudogene. The CDR3 spans 16 residues. Here the CDR3 reads CASSNGLAGITGELFF. CDR3 coding DNA: TGTGCCAGCAGCAACGGACTAGCGGGAATCACCGGGGAGCTGTTTTTT.

The V gene is TRBV11-2, the J gene TRBJ2-7, with 13 nucleotides matching TRBD2. The V gene's germline CDR1 is SGHAT and CDR2 FQNNGV. The V gene end was trimmed by 5 bases and the J gene end by 6 bases; junction bases not matched to a gene: 10. The length of the CDR3 is 16 residues. The CDR3 sequence: CASSQGTSGTWREQYF. CDR3 in DNA: TGTGCCAGCAGCCAAGGGACTAGCGGGACATGGCGCGAGCAGTACTTC.

The rearrangement links TRBV25-1 to TRBJ1-4, with 8 bases fitting TRBD1. V trimming: 4 bases; J trimming: 8 bases; junction bases outside the gene matches: 9. This CDR3 contains 15 residues. The germline V gene has CDR1 MGHDK and CDR2 SYGVNS. The CDR3 region has the DNA TGTGCCAGCAGTGGATTGACAGGGGCTGGGGAAAAACTGTTTTTT. Its translation is CASSGLTGAGEKLFF.

CDR3 bases: TGCAGCGTTACCGGGACTAGCGGGAGCGGTGAGCAGTTCTTC. It yields the protein CSVTGTSGSGEQFF. The chain carries TRBV29-1 and TRBJ2-1; 14 positions agree with TRBD2. Germline V lookup: CDR1 SQVTM, CDR2 ANQGSEA. The V and J ends lost 5 bases and 9 bases, in that order; junction bases with no gene match: 6. The length of the CDR3 is 14 residues.

The V and J genes are TRBV27 and TRBJ1-3, with D unclear. The CDR3 sequence is 17 residues long. Germline CDR1 and CDR2: MNHEY and SMNVEV (reference sequence). The V end was cut by 2 bases, the J end by 0 bases, with 14 bases between. The CDR3 here is CASSLKAASISGNTIYF. In DNA form, the CDR3 reads TGTGCCAGCAGTTTAAAGGCAGCCTCAATCTCTGGAAACACCATATATTTT.

This clone was seen a single time. The CDR3 protein is CASSIRLAGLYNEQFF. For the CDR3, the DNA is TGTGCCAGTAGTATTAGACTAGCGGGACTTTACAATGAGCAGTTCTTC. The V gene is TRBV19, the J gene TRBJ2-1; 11 nucleotides match TRBD2. Per germline, CDR1 LNHDA and CDR2 SQIVND (reference sequence). Trimming at V came to 3 bases and at J to 4 bases, leaving 5 bases not matched to a gene. The CDR3 runs 16 residues.

The V and J genes are TRBV7-9 and TRBJ1-1, with 7 positions matching TRBD1. With 6 bases clipped from V and 0 bases from J, the junction kept 13 bases outside the gene matches. Germline V gene lookup returns CDR1 SEHNR and CDR2 FQNEAQ (reference sequence). This CDR3 is built from 17 residues. CDR3 coding DNA: TGTGCCAGCAGGACTCGAGGAGGACAGGAACTGAACACTGAAGCTTTCTTT. Encoded protein: CASRTRGGQELNTEAFF. The full variable domain, rest sourced from reference TRBV7-9 and TRBJ1-1, is DTGVSQNPRHKITKRGQNVTFRCDPISEHNRLYWYRQTLGQGPEFLTYFQNEAQLEKSRLLSDRFSAERPKGSFSTLEIQRTEQGDSAMYLCASRTRGGQELNTEAFFGQGTRLTVV.

The chain joins TRBV19 to TRBJ2-2; D is tentatively TRBD1 or TRBD2 (5 bases each). The CDR3 is made up of 14 amino acids. Germline lookup yields CDR1 LNHDA and CDR2 SQIVND (reference sequence). V lost 8 bases to trimming and J lost 4 bases, with 14 bases between them. The CDR3 here is CASGDRAPTGELFF. The CDR3 DNA reads as TGTGCCAGTGGGGACCGAGCCCCCACCGGGGAGCTGTTTTTT.

The chain couples TRBV6-5 to TRBJ1-5; TRBD1 might be the D (6 bases). V shed 4 bases and J shed 9 bases, with 13 bases lying between them. The CDR3 runs 13 residues. In germline, CDR1 is MNHEY, CDR2 SVGAGI. In nucleotides, the CDR3 is TGTGCCAGCAGTTCCGGGACAAAGGTGCCCCAGCATTTT. Its protein product is CASSSGTKVPQHF.

This chain links TRBV29-1 with TRBJ2-6; D could derive from TRBD1 or TRBD2 (6 bases each). Trimming left V 4 bases short and J 0 bases short, with 16 bases between. The germline V gene has CDR1 SQVTM and CDR2 ANQGSEA. There are 17 residues in the CDR3. The CDR3 is CSVGGASGASGANVLTF. The CDR3 DNA reads TGCAGCGTTGGGGGGGCGTCAGGGGCCTCTGGGGCCAACGTCCTGACTTTC.

The chain links TRBV2 to TRBJ2-1; 10 nucleotides align to TRBD2. CDR1 is SNHLY and CDR2 is FYNNEI in the germline V gene. V was pared by 6 bases and J by 6 bases, with 14 bases of the junction left unmatched. The CDR3 is 17 residues long. CDR3 coding DNA: TGTGCCAGCAGGCCTTTCGGGGGTAGCGGGAGGAGCAATGAGCAGTTCTTC. It specifies CASRPFGGSGRSNEQFF.

This chain links TRBV7-3 with TRBJ2-1; TRBD2 agrees at 13 bases. J gave up 0 bases and V 4 bases, and 6 bases lay outside the gene matches. CDR1 and CDR2 from the germline V gene are SGHTA and FQGTGA. CDR3 length: 18 residues. The CDR3 here is CASSSPGLAGSSYNEQFF. The CDR3 coding sequence is TGTGCCAGCAGCTCACCGGGACTAGCGGGAAGCTCCTACAATGAGCAGTTCTTC.

V is TRBV7-8 and J is TRBJ2-7; D is uncertain. Trimming took off 4 bases at V and 0 bases at J, with 4 bases between the two ends. Looked up from germline, CDR1 is SGHVS and CDR2 is FQNEAQ. The CDR3 extends over 12 amino acids. The CDR3 sequence: CASSSSSYEQYF. CDR3 bases: TGTGCCAGCAGCTCTAGCTCCTACGAGCAGTACTTC.